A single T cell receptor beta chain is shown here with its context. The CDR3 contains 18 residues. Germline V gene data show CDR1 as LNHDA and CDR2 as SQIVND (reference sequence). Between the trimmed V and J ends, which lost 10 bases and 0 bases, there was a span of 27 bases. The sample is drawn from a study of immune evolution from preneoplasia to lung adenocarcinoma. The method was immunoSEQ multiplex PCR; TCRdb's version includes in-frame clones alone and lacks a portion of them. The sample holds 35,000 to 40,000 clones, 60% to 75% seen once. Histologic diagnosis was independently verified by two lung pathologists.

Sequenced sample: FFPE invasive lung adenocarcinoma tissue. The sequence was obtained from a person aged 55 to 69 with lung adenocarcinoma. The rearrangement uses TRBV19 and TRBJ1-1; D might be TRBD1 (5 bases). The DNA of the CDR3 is TGTGCCACGAGGGGCGCGGACCCATCTCGGTTTCTGAACACTGAAGCTTTCTTT. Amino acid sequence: CATRGADPSRFLNTEAFF.